This T cell receptor (beta chain) was captured by sequencing in a study of cytomegalovirus exposure and HLA in healthy donors. Overall study context: The approximately 120 validation repertoires used the same platform as the 650 to 850 first-cohort repertoires, a later analysis reported. Study-wide findings and caveats: The dataset shows that most TCR sequences were rare, while some public TCRs occurred in many donors. The authors enumerated roughly 160 TCR beta chains as linked to cytomegalovirus. The CMV antigen specificity of a few CMV-associated chains was confirmed through in vitro analysis.

As for this clone: What it binds is not known.

Profiled with immunoSEQ multiplex PCR; TCRdb holds only in-frame clones, not every one. Here the sample spans approximately 300,000 clones, approximately 90% being singletons. The CDR3 loop spans 14 amino acids. Germline V gives CDR1 SNHLY, CDR2 FYNNEI. Unmatched junction bases numbered 3, after V lost 1 base and J lost 7 bases. Specimen: PBMCs. The chain couples TRBV2 to TRBJ2-7, with 11 bases aligning to TRBD2. The source of this sequence is a woman in her twenties or thirties in good health and CMV-seropositive. CDR3 amino acids: CASSEGLAGGEQYF. CDR3 in DNA: TGTGCCAGCAGTGAAGGGCTAGCGGGAGGTGAGCAGTACTTC.